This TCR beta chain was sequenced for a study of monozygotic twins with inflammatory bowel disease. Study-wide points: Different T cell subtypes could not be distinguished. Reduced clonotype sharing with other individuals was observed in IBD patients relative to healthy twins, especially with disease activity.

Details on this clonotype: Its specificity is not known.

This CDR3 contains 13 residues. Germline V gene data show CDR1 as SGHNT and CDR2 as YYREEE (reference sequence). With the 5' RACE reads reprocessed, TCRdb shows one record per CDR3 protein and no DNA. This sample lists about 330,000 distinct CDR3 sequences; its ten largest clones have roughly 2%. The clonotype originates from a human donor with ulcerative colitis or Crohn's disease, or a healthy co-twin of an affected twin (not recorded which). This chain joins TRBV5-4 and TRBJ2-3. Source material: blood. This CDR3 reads CASSSESTDTQYF.